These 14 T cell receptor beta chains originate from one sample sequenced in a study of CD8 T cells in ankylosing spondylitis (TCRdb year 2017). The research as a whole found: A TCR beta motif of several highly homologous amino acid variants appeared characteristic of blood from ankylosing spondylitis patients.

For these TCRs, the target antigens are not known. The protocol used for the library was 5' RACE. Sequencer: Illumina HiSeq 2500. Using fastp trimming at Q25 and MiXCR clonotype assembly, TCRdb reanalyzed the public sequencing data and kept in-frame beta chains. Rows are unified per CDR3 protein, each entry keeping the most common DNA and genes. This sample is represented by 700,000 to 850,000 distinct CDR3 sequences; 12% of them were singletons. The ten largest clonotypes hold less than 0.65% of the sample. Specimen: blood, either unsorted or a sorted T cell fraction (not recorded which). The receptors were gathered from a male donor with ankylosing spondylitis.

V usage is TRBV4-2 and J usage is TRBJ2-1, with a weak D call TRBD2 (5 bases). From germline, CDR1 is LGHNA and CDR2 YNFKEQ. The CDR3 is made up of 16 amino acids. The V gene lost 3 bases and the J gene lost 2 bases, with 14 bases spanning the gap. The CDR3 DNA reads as TGTGCCAGCAGCCAGGGGTCCGCGACTACCTACAATGAGCAGTTCTTC. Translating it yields CASSQGSATTYNEQFF.

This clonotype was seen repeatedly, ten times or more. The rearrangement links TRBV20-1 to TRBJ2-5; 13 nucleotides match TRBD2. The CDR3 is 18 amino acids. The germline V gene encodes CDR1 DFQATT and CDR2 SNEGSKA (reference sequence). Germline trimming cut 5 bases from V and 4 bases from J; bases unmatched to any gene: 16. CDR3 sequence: CSALPALTSGRTGETQYF. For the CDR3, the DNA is TGCAGTGCTCTTCCTGCCTTGACTAGCGGGAGGACTGGAGAGACCCAGTACTTC.

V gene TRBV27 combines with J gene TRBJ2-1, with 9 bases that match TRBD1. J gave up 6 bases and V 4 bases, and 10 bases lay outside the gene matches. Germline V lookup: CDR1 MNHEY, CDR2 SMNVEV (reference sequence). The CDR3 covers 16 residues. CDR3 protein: CASSYPGTGSRNEQFF. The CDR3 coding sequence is TGTGCCAGCAGTTACCCCGGGACAGGGTCACGCAATGAGCAGTTCTTC.

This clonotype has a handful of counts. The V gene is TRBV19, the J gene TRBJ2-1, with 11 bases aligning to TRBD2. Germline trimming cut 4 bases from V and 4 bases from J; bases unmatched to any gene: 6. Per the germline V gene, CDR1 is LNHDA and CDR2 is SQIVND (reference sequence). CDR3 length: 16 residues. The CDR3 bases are TGTGCCAGTAGTAGGCCGGGACTAGCGGCTTACAATGAGCAGTTCTTC. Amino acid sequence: CASSRPGLAAYNEQFF.

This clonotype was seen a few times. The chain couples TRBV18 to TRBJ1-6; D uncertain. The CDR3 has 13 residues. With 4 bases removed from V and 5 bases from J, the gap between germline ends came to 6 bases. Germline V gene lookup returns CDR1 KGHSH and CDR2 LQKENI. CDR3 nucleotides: TGTGCCAGCTCACACGGAAATAATTCACCCCTCCACTTT. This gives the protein CASSHGNNSPLHF. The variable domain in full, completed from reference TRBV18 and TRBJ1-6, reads NAGVMQNPRHLVRRRGQEARLRCSPMKGHSHVYWYRQLPEEGLKFMVYLQKENIIDESGMPKERFSAEFPKEGPSILRIQQVVRGDSAAYFCASSHGNNSPLHFGNGTRLTVT.

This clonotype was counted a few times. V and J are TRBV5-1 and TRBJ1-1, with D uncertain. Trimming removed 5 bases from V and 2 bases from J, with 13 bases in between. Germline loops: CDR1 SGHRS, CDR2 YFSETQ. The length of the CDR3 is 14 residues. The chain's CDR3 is CASSVLEGNTEAFF. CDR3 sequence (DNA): TGCGCCAGCAGTGTGTTGGAGGGCAACACTGAAGCTTTCTTT.

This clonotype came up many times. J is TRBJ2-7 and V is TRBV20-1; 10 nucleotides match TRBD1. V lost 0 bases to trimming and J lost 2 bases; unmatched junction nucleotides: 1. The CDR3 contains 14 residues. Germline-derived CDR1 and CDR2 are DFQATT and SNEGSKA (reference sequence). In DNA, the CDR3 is TGCAGTGCTAGAGAGGGGACAGGGGCCTACGAGCAGTACTTC. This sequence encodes CSAREGTGAYEQYF.

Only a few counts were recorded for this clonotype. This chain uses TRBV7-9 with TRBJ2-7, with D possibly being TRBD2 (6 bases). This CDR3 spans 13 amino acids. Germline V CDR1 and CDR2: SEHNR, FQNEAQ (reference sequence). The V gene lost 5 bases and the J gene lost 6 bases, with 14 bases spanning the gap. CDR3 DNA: TGTGCCAGCAGCCTTACGACTAGTTCCGAGCAGTACTTC. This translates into CASSLTTSSEQYF. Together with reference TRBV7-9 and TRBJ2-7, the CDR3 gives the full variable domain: DTGVSQNPRHKITKRGQNVTFRCDPISEHNRLYWYRQTLGQGPEFLTYFQNEAQLEKSRLLSDRFSAERPKGSFSTLEIQRTEQGDSAMYLCASSLTTSSEQYFGPGTRLTVT.

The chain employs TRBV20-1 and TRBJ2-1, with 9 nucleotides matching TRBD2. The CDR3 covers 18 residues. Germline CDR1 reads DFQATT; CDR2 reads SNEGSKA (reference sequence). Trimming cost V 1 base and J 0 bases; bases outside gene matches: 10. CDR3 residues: CSARVASGVDNSYNEQFF. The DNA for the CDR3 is TGCAGTGCTAGAGTTGCTAGCGGGGTCGACAACTCCTACAATGAGCAGTTCTTC.

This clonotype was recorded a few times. CDR3 sequence: CASSSSGNNQPQHF. CDR3 in DNA: TGTGCCAGCAGCTCTTCCGGGAACAATCAGCCCCAGCATTTT. The rearrangement uses TRBV7-9 and TRBJ1-5; D unclear. The V and J ends lost 4 bases and 3 bases respectively, with 10 bases between them. There are 14 residues in the CDR3. Germline CDR1 reads SEHNR; CDR2 reads FQNEAQ (reference sequence).

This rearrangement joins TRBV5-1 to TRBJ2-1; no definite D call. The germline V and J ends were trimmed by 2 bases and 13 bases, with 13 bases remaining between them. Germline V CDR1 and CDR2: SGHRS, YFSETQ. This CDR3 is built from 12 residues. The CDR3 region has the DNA TGCGCCAGCAGCTTATTAGGAGACTCTCAGTTCTTC. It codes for CASSLLGDSQFF.

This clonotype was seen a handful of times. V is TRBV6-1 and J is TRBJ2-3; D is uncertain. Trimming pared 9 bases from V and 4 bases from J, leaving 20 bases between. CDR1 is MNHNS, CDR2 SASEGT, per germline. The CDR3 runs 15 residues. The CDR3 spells CARRSRSPHSDTQYF. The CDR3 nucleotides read TGTGCCAGGAGATCCCGGAGTCCACATTCAGATACGCAGTATTTT.

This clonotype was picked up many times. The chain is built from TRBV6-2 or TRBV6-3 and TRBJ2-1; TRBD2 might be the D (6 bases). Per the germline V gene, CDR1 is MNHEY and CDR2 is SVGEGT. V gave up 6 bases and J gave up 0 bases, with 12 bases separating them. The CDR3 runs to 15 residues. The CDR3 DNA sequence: TGTGCCAGCAGGCGTAGCGGTAGCTCCTACAATGAGCAGTTCTTC. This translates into CASRRSGSSYNEQFF.

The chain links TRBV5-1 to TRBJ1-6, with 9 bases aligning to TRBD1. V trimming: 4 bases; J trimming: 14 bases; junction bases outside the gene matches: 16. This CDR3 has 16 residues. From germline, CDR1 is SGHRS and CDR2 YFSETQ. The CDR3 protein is CASSIDPGQGTGSLHF. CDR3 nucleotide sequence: TGCGCCAGCAGCATCGATCCGGGACAGGGAACAGGATCCCTCCACTTT.